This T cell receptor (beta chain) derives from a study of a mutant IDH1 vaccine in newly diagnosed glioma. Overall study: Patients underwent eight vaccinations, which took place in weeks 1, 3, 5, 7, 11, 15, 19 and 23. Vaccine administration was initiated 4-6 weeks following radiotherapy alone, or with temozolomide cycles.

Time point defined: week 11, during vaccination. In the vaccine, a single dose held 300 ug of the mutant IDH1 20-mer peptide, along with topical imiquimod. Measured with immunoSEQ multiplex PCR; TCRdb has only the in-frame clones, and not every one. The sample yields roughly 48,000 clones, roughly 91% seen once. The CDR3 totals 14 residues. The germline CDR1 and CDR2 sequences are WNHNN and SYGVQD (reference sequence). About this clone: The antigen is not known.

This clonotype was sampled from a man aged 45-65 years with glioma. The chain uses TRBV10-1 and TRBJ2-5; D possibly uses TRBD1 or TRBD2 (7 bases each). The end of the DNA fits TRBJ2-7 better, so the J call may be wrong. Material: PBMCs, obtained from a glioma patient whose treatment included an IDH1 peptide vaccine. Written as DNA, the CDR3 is TGCGCCAGCAGTCTGGGAGGGGGCCTGAACGAGCAGTACTTC. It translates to CASSLGGGLNEQYF.